These 22 T cell receptor beta chains were all obtained from the same sample, sequenced in a study of cytomegalovirus exposure and HLA in healthy donors. The PCR had 60 Vbeta and 13 Jbeta primers. This table comes from immunoSEQ multiplex PCR, and its TCRdb copy is limited to in-frame clones, with some not included. This table holds roughly 20,000 clones, around 73% found once. The specimen was PBMCs. The receptors shown here come from a man aged 55 to 69 in good health and CMV-seronegative.

This chain links TRBV29-1 with TRBJ2-5; 10 bases align to TRBD2. CDR3 length equals 14 residues. Germline values: CDR1 SQVTM, CDR2 ANQGSEA. J gave up 5 bases and V 4 bases, and 7 bases lay outside the gene matches. This chain's CDR3 is CSVAEAGGMETQYF. CDR3 DNA sequence: TGCAGCGTTGCAGAAGCGGGGGGGATGGAGACCCAGTACTTC.

The V and J genes are TRBV30 and TRBJ1-5; the D gene is possibly TRBD1 (5 bases). The CDR3 length is 13 residues. Trimming left V 0 bases short and J 12 bases short, with 15 bases between. The germline V gene has CDR1 GTSNPN and CDR2 SVGIG (reference sequence). The CDR3 loop is CAWSVKGHTLQHF. The CDR3, as DNA: TGTGCCTGGAGTGTTAAGGGGCACACCCTCCAGCATTTT.

The chain joins TRBV5-1 to TRBJ2-1; 8 bases fit TRBD2. The CDR3 has 17 amino acids. The V and J ends lost 4 bases and 8 bases, in that order; junction bases with no gene match: 17. CDR1 and CDR2 from the germline V gene are SGHRS and YFSETQ. The CDR3 sequence is CASSAPPGGGVFDEQFF. In nucleotides, the CDR3 is TGCGCCAGCAGCGCACCCCCCGGGGGGGGCGTTTTCGATGAGCAGTTCTTC.

This rearrangement joins TRBV9 to TRBJ2-5, with 7 bases matching TRBD2. The CDR3 extends over 13 amino acids. V gave up 0 bases and J gave up 5 bases; unmatched junction bases: 1. Germline V CDR1 and CDR2: SGDLS, YYNGEE. This CDR3 reads CASSVALAETQYF. In nucleotides, the CDR3 is TGTGCCAGCAGCGTAGCACTAGCGGAGACCCAGTACTTC.

J is TRBJ2-5 and V is TRBV6-1; 10 bases are shared with TRBD1. After removal of 5 bases from V and 2 bases from J, the junction contained 2 bases not matched to a gene. From germline, CDR1 is MNHNS and CDR2 SASEGT. The CDR3 extends over 14 amino acids. CDR3 DNA sequence: TGTGCCAGCAGTCGGGACAGGGGACAAGAGACCCAGTACTTC. This sequence encodes CASSRDRGQETQYF.

This clone was seen once. The chain couples TRBV7-2 to TRBJ1-1, with 8 bases that match TRBD1. CDR1 is SGHTA and CDR2 is FQGNSA in the germline V gene. The ends lost 5 bases at V and 3 bases at J; junction bases unmatched: 5. The CDR3 runs to 14 residues. In DNA form, the CDR3 reads TGTGCCAGCAGCCCAATGACAGGGGACACTGAAGCTTTCTTT. Amino acid sequence: CASSPMTGDTEAFF. Together with reference TRBV7-2 and TRBJ1-1, the CDR3 gives the full variable domain: GAGVSQSPSNKVTEKGKDVELRCDPISGHTALYWYRQSLGQGLEFLIYFQGNSAPDKSGLPSDRFSAERTGGSVSTLTIQRTQQEDSAVYLCASSPMTGDTEAFFGQGTRLTVV.

The chain joins TRBV4-1 to TRBJ2-1; TRBD2 is a possible D gene (7 bases). V was trimmed by 6 bases and J by 8 bases, leaving 17 bases between them. Germline V gene sequence: CDR1 MGHRA, CDR2 YSYEKL. The length of the CDR3 is 14 residues. The chain's CDR3 is CASRTIRGADEQFF. Written as DNA, the CDR3 is TGCGCCAGCAGGACGATACGGGGGGCCGATGAGCAGTTCTTC.

This clone appeared once. The V gene is TRBV9, the J gene TRBJ2-5, with D maybe TRBD1 (6 bases). The CDR3 runs 13 residues. The V gene's germline CDR1 is SGDLS and CDR2 YYNGEE. V gave up 4 bases and J gave up 5 bases, with 12 bases separating them. CDR3 sequence: CASSPQGWETQYF. The CDR3 DNA sequence: TGTGCCAGCAGCCCCCAGGGGTGGGAGACCCAGTACTTC.

This clone appeared a single time. The CDR3 region has the DNA TGTGCCAGCAGCCAGGATGGGACTACCTGGGAGACCCAGTACTTC. Protein sequence: CASSQDGTTWETQYF. The gene calls are TRBV4-2 and TRBJ2-5, with TRBD2 matching over 7 bases. With 3 bases clipped from V and 5 bases from J, the junction kept 9 bases outside the gene matches. The CDR3 spans 15 residues. Germline V gene sequence: CDR1 LGHNA, CDR2 YNFKEQ.

V gene TRBV5-1 combines with J gene TRBJ1-2; a weak D match, TRBD1 (6 bases). The CDR3 length is 15 residues. Germline CDR1 reads SGHRS; CDR2 reads YFSETQ. With 2 bases removed from V and 2 bases from J, the gap between germline ends came to 13 bases. The CDR3 DNA is TGCGCCAGCAGCTTTAACAGGGCCGCCAACTATGGCTACACCTTC. Its protein product is CASSFNRAANYGYTF.

This clone was counted between two and nine times. The chain links TRBV28 to TRBJ2-1; D is unclear. Germline V gene lookup returns CDR1 MDHEN and CDR2 SYDVKM. The CDR3 length is 13 residues. V lost 4 bases and J lost 4, with 8 bases in between. The CDR3 region has the DNA TGTGCCAGCAGTTCAGAACCATACAATGAGCAGTTCTTC. Residues: CASSSEPYNEQFF.

The V gene is TRBV9, the J gene TRBJ2-7; TRBD1 agrees at 9 bases. This CDR3 is 14 amino acids long. The V and J ends lost 3 bases and 5 bases, in that order; junction bases with no gene match: 6. The germline V gene encodes CDR1 SGDLS and CDR2 YYNGEE. In nucleotides, the CDR3 is TGTGCCAGCAGCGGACCGGACAGGGGCGACGAGCAGTACTTC. This codes for CASSGPDRGDEQYF.

This clone was seen just once. The chain carries TRBV7-9 and TRBJ2-7; 10 positions agree with TRBD1. The CDR3 is 14 amino acids. V lost 4 bases, J lost 5 bases, and 5 bases stayed unmatched. The germline gives CDR1 SEHNR, CDR2 FQNEAQ (reference sequence). CDR3 amino acids: CASSSDRGGDEQYF. For the CDR3, the DNA is TGTGCCAGCAGCTCGGACAGGGGGGGCGACGAGCAGTACTTC. The full variable domain, completed using reference TRBV7-9 and TRBJ2-7, is DTGVSQNPRHKITKRGQNVTFRCDPISEHNRLYWYRQTLGQGPEFLTYFQNEAQLEKSRLLSDRFSAERPKGSFSTLEIQRTEQGDSAMYLCASSSDRGGDEQYFGPGTRLTVT.

The rearrangement uses TRBV15 and TRBJ2-7; 8 nucleotides agree with TRBD2. The germline V gene has CDR1 LNHNV and CDR2 YYDKDF (reference sequence). The trim removed 5 bases at V and 6 bases at J, leaving 9 bases unmatched. The CDR3 totals 14 residues. CDR3 in DNA: TGTGCCACCAGCGCCCGGGGGAGCGGGAGCGAGCAGTACTTC. The encoded protein is CATSARGSGSEQYF. The full variable domain, with the rest looked up from reference TRBV15 and TRBJ2-7, is DAMVIQNPRYQVTQFGKPVTLSCSQTLNHNVMYWYQQKSSQAPKLLFHYYDKDFNNEADTPDNFQSRRPNTSFCFLDIRSPGLGDTAMYLCATSARGSGSEQYFGPGTRLTVT.

The chain joins TRBV14 to TRBJ2-7; D gene uncertain. Trimming took 1 base from V and 0 from J, leaving 4 bases between them. Germline CDR1 SGHDN, CDR2 FVKESK. The CDR3 length is 13 residues. The CDR3 spells CASSQGASYEQYF. In DNA form, the CDR3 reads TGTGCCAGCAGCCAAGGGGCCTCCTACGAGCAGTACTTC.

The rearrangement joins TRBV7-8 to TRBJ2-5, with D possibly being TRBD1 (7 bases). This CDR3 contains 15 residues. Germline values: CDR1 SGHVS, CDR2 FQNEAQ. V was cut by 3 bases and J by 1 base, with 12 bases left in between. CDR3 sequence reads: CASSFRGTVQETQYF. The DNA of the CDR3 is TGTGCCAGCAGCTTCCGGGGGACAGTCCAAGAGACCCAGTACTTC.

This chain connects TRBV27 to TRBJ1-5, with 8 bases lining up with TRBD1. The V gene end was trimmed by 6 bases and the J gene end by 4 bases; junction bases not matched to a gene: 8. The length of the CDR3 is 15 residues. Germline V gene lookup returns CDR1 MNHEY and CDR2 SMNVEV (reference sequence). CDR3 residues: CASSVDRAGNQPQHF. CDR3 bases: TGTGCCAGCAGCGTGGACAGGGCGGGTAATCAGCCCCAGCATTTT.

This sequence joins TRBV5-6 and TRBJ1-4; TRBD1 agrees at 7 bases. CDR1 and CDR2 (germline): SGHDT, YYEEEE. The ends lost 4 bases at V and 0 bases at J; junction bases unmatched: 6. The CDR3 sequence is 16 residues long. The CDR3, as DNA: TGTGCCAGCAGCCGGGGACAGATTGCAACTAATGAAAAACTGTTTTTT. Translated, it gives CASSRGQIATNEKLFF.

This rearrangement joins TRBV19 to TRBJ2-7; the D gene is possibly TRBD2 (5 bases). The CDR3 extends over 15 amino acids. V was trimmed by 1 base and J by 2 bases, leaving 12 bases between them. Per the germline V gene, CDR1 is LNHDA and CDR2 is SQIVND (reference sequence). This CDR3 is CASSIGSGPTYEQYF. In nucleotides, the CDR3 is TGTGCCAGTAGTATAGGAAGCGGACCTACCTACGAGCAGTACTTC.

Sample share makes this clone medium-sized. J is TRBJ1-1 and V is TRBV6-1; D gene unclear. CDR1 is MNHNS, CDR2 SASEGT, per germline. The CDR3 covers 14 residues. V lost 6 bases, J lost 4 bases, and 15 bases lay in between. CDR3 in DNA: TGTGCCAGCAGGGACGGAGGGAGGCGCACTGAAGCTTTCTTT. Protein product: CASRDGGRRTEAFF.

This clone came up a few times. The rearrangement uses TRBV6-6 and TRBJ2-7; a weak D match, TRBD2 (6 bases). CDR3 size: 13 residues. Germline CDR1 MNHNY, CDR2 SVGAGI (reference sequence). Trimming removed 2 bases at V and 3 bases at J, with 8 bases between. The CDR3 bases are TGTGCCAGCAGTTACCCCGGGGGCTACGAGCAGTACTTC. It translates to CASSYPGGYEQYF.

This clone was seen a handful of times. The chain joins TRBV5-5 to TRBJ1-6, with D hard to call. Germline CDR1 and CDR2: SGHKS and YYEKEE (reference sequence). The CDR3 is 14 amino acids. The ends were cut back, 1 base at V and 9 bases at J, with 11 bases in the middle. DNA for the CDR3: TGTGCCAGCAGCTTGATTCACCGGGGTTCACCCCTCCACTTT. Its translation: CASSLIHRGSPLHF.